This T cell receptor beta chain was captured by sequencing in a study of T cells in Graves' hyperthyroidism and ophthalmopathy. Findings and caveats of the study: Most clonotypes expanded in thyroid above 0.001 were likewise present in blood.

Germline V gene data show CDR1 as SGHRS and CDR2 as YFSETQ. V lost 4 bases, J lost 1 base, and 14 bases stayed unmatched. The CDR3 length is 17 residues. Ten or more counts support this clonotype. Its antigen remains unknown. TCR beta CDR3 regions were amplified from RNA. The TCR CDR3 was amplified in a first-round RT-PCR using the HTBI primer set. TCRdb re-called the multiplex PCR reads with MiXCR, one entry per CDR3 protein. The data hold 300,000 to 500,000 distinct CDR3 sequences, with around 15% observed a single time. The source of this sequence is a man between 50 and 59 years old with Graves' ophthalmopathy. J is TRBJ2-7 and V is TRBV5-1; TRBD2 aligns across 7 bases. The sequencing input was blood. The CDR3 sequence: CASSLQPTQRGSYEQYF. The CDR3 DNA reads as TGCGCCAGCAGCCTACAACCTACCCAGCGGGGATCCTACGAGCAGTACTTC.